This TCR beta chain was documented in a study of T-cell memory formation after mild COVID-19. Study-wide background: TCR clusters largely stayed donor specific. Findings and limits, study-wide: Memory from before infection featured some responding clones, which suggests cross-reactive memory joined.

This clonotype was seen only once. Its antigen remains unknown. From 5'RACE with constant-segment primers came TCR alpha and TCR beta cDNA libraries that carried sample barcodes and UMIs. Each CDR3 protein is one row after TCRdb ran MiXCR on the 5' RACE reads. Seen here are under 450,000 distinct CDR3 sequences, roughly 14% observed once, and the top ten hold roughly 22%. Trimming stripped 2 bases from V and 7 bases from J, with 12 bases between. The CDR3 consists of 14 residues. Germline V gene sequence: CDR1 MNHNY, CDR2 SVGAGI (reference sequence). The sequence came from a man aged 18 to 29 who had mild COVID-19 (a few samples of this study predate the infection). Cell type and time point are not known. Input material: PBMCs or a T cell subset sorted from them (not recorded which). The gene calls are TRBV6-6 and TRBJ1-5, with D possibly being TRBD1 (6 bases). In DNA, the CDR3 is TGTGCCAGCAGTTACGGAGACAGGTACCAGCCCCAGCATTTT. This encodes CASSYGDRYQPQHF.